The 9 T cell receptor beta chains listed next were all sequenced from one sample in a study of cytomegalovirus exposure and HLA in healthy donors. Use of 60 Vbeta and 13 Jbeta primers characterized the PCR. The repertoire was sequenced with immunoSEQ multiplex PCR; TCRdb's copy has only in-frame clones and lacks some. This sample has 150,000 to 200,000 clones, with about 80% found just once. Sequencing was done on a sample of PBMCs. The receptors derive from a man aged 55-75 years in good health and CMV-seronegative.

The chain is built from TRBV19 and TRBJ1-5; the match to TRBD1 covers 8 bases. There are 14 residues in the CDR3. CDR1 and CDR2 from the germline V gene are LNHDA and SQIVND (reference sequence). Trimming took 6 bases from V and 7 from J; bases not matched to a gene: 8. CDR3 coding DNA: TGTGCCAGTAGCACCACAGGGGGGGGACAGCCCCAGCATTTT. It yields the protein CASSTTGGGQPQHF.

CDR3: CASSSSKAGEDNEQFF. The CDR3 DNA follows: TGTGCCAGCAGTTCCTCAAAAGCGGGAGAGGACAATGAGCAGTTCTTC. The V and J genes are TRBV6-5 and TRBJ2-1, with 8 bases matching TRBD2. J was trimmed by 5 bases and V by 4 bases; bases with no gene match: 10. This CDR3 has 16 residues. Germline V lookup: CDR1 MNHEY, CDR2 SVGAGI.

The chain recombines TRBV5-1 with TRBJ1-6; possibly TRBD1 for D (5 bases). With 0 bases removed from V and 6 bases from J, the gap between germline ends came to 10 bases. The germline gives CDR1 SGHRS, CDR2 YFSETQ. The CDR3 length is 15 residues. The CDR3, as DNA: TGCGCCAGCAGCTTGGGCGGGGGAGGTAATTCACCCCTCCACTTT. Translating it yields CASSLGGGGNSPLHF.

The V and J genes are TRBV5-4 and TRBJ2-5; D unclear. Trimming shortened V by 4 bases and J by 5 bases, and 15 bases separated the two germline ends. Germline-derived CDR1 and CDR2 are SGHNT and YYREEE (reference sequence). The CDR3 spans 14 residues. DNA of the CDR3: TGTGCCAGCAGCGTACGGGTCGGGTTCGAGACCCAGTACTTC. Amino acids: CASSVRVGFETQYF.

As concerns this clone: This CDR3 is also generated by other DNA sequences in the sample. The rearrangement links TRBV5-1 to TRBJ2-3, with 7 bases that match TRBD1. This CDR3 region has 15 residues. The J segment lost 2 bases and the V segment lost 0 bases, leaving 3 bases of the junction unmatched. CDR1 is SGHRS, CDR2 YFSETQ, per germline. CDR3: CASSLEGGNTDTQYF. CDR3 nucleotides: TGCGCCAGCAGCTTGGAAGGGGGCAACACAGATACGCAGTATTTT. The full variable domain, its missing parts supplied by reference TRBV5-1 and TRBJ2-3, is KAGVTQTPRYLIKTRGQQVTLSCSPISGHRSVSWYQQTPGQGLQFLFEYFSETQRNKGNFPGRFSGRQFSNSRSEMNVSTLELGDSALYLCASSLEGGNTDTQYFGPGTRLTVL.

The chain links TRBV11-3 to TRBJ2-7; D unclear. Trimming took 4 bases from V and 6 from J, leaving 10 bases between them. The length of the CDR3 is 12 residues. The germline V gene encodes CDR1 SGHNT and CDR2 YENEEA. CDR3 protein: CASSSRNREQYF. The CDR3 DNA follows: TGTGCCAGCAGCTCGCGAAACCGCGAGCAGTACTTC.

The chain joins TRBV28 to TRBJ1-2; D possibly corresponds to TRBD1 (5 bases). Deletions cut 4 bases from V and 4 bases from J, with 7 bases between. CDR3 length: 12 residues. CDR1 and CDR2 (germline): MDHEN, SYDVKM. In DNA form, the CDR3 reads TGTGCCAGCAGTTCGGGGGTCTATGGCTACACCTTC. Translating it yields CASSSGVYGYTF.

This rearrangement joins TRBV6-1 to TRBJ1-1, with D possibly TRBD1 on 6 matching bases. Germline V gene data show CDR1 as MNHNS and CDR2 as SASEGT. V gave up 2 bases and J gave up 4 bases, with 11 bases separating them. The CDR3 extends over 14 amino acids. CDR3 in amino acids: CASSERGGGTEAFF. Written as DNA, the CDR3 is TGTGCCAGCAGTGAAAGAGGGGGGGGCACTGAAGCTTTCTTT.

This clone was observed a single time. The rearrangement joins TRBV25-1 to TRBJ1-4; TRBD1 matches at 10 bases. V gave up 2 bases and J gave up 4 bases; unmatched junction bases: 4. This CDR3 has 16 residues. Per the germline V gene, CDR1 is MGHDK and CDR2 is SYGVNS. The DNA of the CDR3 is TGTGCCAGCAGTGAACGGGGGACAGGGGTTAATGAAAAACTGTTTTTT. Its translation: CASSERGTGVNEKLFF.